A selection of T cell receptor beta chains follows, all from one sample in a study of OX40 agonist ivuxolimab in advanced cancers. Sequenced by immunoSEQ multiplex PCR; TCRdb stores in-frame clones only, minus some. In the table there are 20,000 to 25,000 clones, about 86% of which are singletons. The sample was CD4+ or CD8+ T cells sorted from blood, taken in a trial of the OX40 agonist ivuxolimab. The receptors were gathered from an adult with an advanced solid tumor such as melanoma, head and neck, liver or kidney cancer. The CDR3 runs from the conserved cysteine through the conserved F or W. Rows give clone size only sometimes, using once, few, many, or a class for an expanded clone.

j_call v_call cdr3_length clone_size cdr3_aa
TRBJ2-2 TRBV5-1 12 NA CASGGGPGELFF
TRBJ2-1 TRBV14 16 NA CASSQDRDVPLWEQFF
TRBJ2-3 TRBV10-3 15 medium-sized CAISETAGGPHTQYF
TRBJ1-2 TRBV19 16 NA CASSIVSSQPRYGYTF
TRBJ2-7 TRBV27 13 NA CASSRDRVNEQYF
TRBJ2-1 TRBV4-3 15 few CASSQVTGGYNEQFF
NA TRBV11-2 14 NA CASTPLEGSTEQYF
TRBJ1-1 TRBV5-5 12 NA CASSAREDEAFF
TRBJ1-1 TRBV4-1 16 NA CASSHPIDGEDTEAFF
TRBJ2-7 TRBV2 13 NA CAIPGLAGSEQYF
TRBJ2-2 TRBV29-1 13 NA CSVGRQGNGELFF
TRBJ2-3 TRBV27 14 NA CASSPRGIGDTQYF
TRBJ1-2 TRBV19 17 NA CASSIGPGTVPNYGYTF
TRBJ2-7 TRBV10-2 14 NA CASSLSPVSYEQYF
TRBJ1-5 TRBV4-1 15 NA CASSLRGENNQPQHF
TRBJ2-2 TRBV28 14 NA CATELGGDTGELFF
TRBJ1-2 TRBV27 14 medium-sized CASSLSTGFGGYTF
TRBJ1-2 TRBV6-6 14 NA CASNTQGGGYGYTF
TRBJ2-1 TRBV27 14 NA CASSLGTTHNEQFF
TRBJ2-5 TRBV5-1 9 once CASRETQYF
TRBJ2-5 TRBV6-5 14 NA CASSYSTGGETQYF
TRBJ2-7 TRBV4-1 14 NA CASSPPRGFTPQNF
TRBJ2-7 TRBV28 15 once CASSLGTSGKYEQYF
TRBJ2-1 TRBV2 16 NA CASSSPGQGASNEQFF
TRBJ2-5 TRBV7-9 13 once CASSSQGMETQYF
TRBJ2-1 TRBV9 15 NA CASSVPEGAGGEQFF
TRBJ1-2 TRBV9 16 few CASSARQSPGGYGYTF
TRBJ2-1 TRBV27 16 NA CASSLRSGTSSNEQFF
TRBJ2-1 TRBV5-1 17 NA CASSLDPTSGRLDEQFF
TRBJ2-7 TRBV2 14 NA CASSDPTSSYEQYF
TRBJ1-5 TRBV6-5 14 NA CASSPDSENQPQHF
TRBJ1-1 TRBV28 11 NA CASSPSTEAFF